These 4 T cell receptor beta chains were all obtained from the same sample, sequenced in a study of T-cell memory formation after mild COVID-19. Via MiXCR, TCRdb re-called the 5' RACE reads, giving one row per CDR3 protein. The repertoire consists of some 280,000 distinct CDR3 sequences, with about a sixth occurring once and the leading ten covering approximately 25%. The sequenced sample was PBMCs or a T cell subset sorted from them (not recorded which). Source of these receptors: a man between 18 and 35 years old who had mild COVID-19 (a few samples of this study predate the infection). Cell type and time point are not known.

The chain links TRBV7-9 to TRBJ1-3; D remains unclear. Germline V CDR1 and CDR2: SEHNR, FQNEAQ (reference sequence). V lost 4 bases and J 0 bases, leaving 16 bases between the germline ends. The CDR3 consists of 17 residues. The CDR3 here is CASSSLAGPASGNTIYF. The CDR3 DNA is TGTGCCAGCAGCTCTCTCGCCGGGCCCGCCTCTGGAAACACCATATATTTT. Full variable domain (missing parts from reference TRBV7-9 and TRBJ1-3): DTGVSQNPRHKITKRGQNVTFRCDPISEHNRLYWYRQTLGQGPEFLTYFQNEAQLEKSRLLSDRFSAERPKGSFSTLEIQRTEQGDSAMYLCASSSLAGPASGNTIYFGEGSWLTVV.

The chain recombines TRBV6-4 with TRBJ2-5; tentatively, D is TRBD2 (5 bases). The CDR3 contains 15 residues. The V end was cut by 7 bases, the J end by 2 bases, with 17 bases between. The germline gives CDR1 MRHNA, CDR2 SNTAGT. The chain's CDR3 is CASKEVDPPQETQYF. DNA for the CDR3: TGTGCCAGCAAGGAGGTAGATCCGCCTCAAGAGACCCAGTACTTC.

This clonotype was seen only a few times. The J gene is TRBJ2-7, the V gene TRBV9; 8 bases match TRBD1. Per the germline V gene, CDR1 is SGDLS and CDR2 is YYNGEE. V shed 1 base and J 3 bases; nucleotides not matched to a gene: 9. The CDR3 is 16 amino acids. The DNA of the CDR3 is TGTGCCAGCAGCGTACAGGGGGCAGTTACTATCTACGAGCAGTACGTC. Protein: CASSVQGAVTIYEQYV.

The chain couples TRBV6-5 to TRBJ2-1; no firm D call. Trimming left V 3 bases short and J 8 bases short, with 11 bases between. This CDR3 is 13 amino acids long. Germline loops: CDR1 MNHEY, CDR2 SVGAGI. The CDR3 coding sequence is TGTGCCAGCAGTTATTGGGTTTGGGATGAGCAGTTCTTC. Translated: CASSYWVWDEQFF.